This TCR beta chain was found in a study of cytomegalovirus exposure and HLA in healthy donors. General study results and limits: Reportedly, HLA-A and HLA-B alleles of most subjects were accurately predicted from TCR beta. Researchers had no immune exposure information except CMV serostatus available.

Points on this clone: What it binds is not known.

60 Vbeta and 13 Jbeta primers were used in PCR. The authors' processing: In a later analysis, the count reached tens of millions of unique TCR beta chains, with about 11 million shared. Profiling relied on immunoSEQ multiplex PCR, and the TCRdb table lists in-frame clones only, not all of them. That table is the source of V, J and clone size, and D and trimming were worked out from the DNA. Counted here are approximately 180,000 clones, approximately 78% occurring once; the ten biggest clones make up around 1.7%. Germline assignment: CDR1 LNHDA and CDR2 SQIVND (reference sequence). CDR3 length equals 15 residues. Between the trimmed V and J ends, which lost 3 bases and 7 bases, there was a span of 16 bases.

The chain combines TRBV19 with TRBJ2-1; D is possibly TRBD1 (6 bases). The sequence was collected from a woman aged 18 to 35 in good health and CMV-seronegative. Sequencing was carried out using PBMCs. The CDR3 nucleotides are TGTGCCAGTAGTATCCCACAGGGCACTAGGAATGAGCAGTTCTTC. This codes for CASSIPQGTRNEQFF.